This T cell receptor beta chain was captured in a study of T cells after yellow fever vaccination. A 5'RACE template-switching step, the method used to make TCR cDNA, added a universal primer site and UMIs. TCRdb independently ran MiXCR on the 5' RACE reads; one entry per CDR3 protein. The sample has roughly 520,000 distinct CDR3 sequences, roughly 22% seen once; the top ten hold about 15%. Germline CDR1 reads SGHTA; CDR2 reads FQGNSA. Trimming cost V 5 bases and J 4 bases, with 12 bases left between them. The CDR3 length is 15 residues. The TCR sequence derives from a man aged 18 to 30 who received the YFV17D yellow fever vaccine. The specimen comprised PBMCs, sampled less than 25 days after the first yellow fever vaccination. V usage is TRBV7-2 and J usage is TRBJ2-6, with D unresolved. The CDR3 sequence is CASSPYFRGANVLTF. As DNA, the CDR3 is TGTGCCAGCAGCCCCTACTTTAGGGGGGCCAACGTCCTGACTTTC.